This passage covers 18 T cell receptor beta chains from one sample sequenced in a study of molecular identifiers for immune sequencing clone quantification. TCRdb called the PCR reads again in MiXCR, with one record for every CDR3 protein. In the table there are hundreds of thousands of distinct CDR3 sequences, about 20% of which are singletons. Sequencing input: naive CD8+ T cells from blood, with Jurkat cell RNA spiked in. As for subset: FACS-sorted CD8+CD4-CCR7+CD45RA+ naive T cells. These receptors originate from a human donor in good health. Some libraries in this study had Jurkat cell RNA spiked in.

At least ten counts were recorded for this clonotype. This sequence joins TRBV29-1 and TRBJ2-5; D might be TRBD2 (6 bases). Germline CDR1 reads SQVTM; CDR2 reads ANQGSEA. Between the trimmed V and J ends, which lost 1 base and 4 bases, there was a span of 16 bases. CDR3 length equals 15 residues. CDR3 DNA sequence: TGCAGCGTTGAAGGTTTCGGAGGGGCAGGAGAGACCCAGTACTTC. It specifies CSVEGFGGAGETQYF.

The gene calls are TRBV7-9 and TRBJ2-1, with D perhaps given as TRBD1 or TRBD2 (5 bases each). Trimming removed 5 bases at V and 7 bases at J, with 18 bases between. The CDR3 consists of 15 residues. Looked up from germline, CDR1 is SEHNR and CDR2 is FQNEAQ (reference sequence). The CDR3: CASSTLVGDANEQFF. The CDR3 bases are TGTGCCAGCAGCACCCTAGTAGGGGACGCAAATGAGCAGTTCTTC.

This clonotype was recorded at least ten times. V usage is TRBV4-1 and J usage is TRBJ2-7; 9 bases fit TRBD1. CDR3 length: 15 residues. Germline lookup yields CDR1 MGHRA and CDR2 YSYEKL. With V trimmed by 3 bases and J by 2 bases, 5 bases remained unmatched. The CDR3 sequence is CASSQEDRGTYEQYF. The CDR3 DNA reads as TGCGCCAGCAGCCAGGAGGACAGGGGTACCTACGAGCAGTACTTC.

This clonotype occurred many times. CDR3 residues: CASSFGLAGGPGNEQFF. The DNA for the CDR3 is TGTGCCAGCAGCTTTGGTTTAGCGGGGGGGCCGGGGAATGAGCAGTTCTTC. The chain combines TRBV7-9 with TRBJ2-1; TRBD2 aligns across 11 bases. Trimming cost V 3 bases and J 7 bases; bases outside gene matches: 11. CDR1 SEHNR and CDR2 FQNEAQ come from the germline V gene (reference sequence). The CDR3 consists of 17 residues.

Only a few counts were recorded for this clonotype. This chain links TRBV6-2 or TRBV6-3 with TRBJ2-2; TRBD2 matches 13 bases. Germline V CDR1 and CDR2: MNHEY, SVGEGT. V was pared by 5 bases and J by 1 base, with 7 bases of the junction left unmatched. The CDR3 is 18 residues long. In nucleotides, the CDR3 is TGTGCCAGCAGTCCCCCACGACTAGCGGGGGGGAACACCGGGGAGCTGTTTTTT. Translating gives CASSPPRLAGGNTGELFF.

This clonotype was counted ten times or more. The chain uses TRBV7-9 and TRBJ2-5, with TRBD2 matching 13 bases. The CDR3 has 17 residues. Germline loops: CDR1 SEHNR, CDR2 FQNEAQ (reference sequence). J lost 1 base, V lost 5 bases, and 7 bases had no gene match. CDR3 region: CASSLSGTSGAQETQYF. The CDR3 DNA reads as TGTGCCAGCAGCCTAAGCGGGACTAGCGGGGCCCAAGAGACCCAGTACTTC.

Comments on this clonotype: A read error may explain this, as a much larger clone is one base away. The chain uses TRBV29-1 and TRBJ2-7, with D possibly being TRBD1 or TRBD2 (5 bases each). CDR1 is SQVTM, CDR2 ANQGSEA, per germline. The CDR3 has 15 residues. DNA of the CDR3: TGCAGCGTTGAATACCGGGGCTTTGACTCCTACGAGCAGAACTTC. It encodes CSVEYRGFDSYEQNF.

There are many counts of this clonotype. The genes are TRBV6-1 and TRBJ1-2; 9 bases are a match to TRBD1. The CDR3 runs 15 residues. V gave up 3 bases and J gave up 4 bases; unmatched junction bases: 6. The germline gives CDR1 MNHNS, CDR2 SASEGT. CDR3: CASSDTGTGSYGYTF. The CDR3, as DNA: TGTGCCAGCAGTGATACCGGGACAGGGTCCTATGGCTACACCTTC.

V gene TRBV5-1 combines with J gene TRBJ2-7, with D perhaps TRBD1 or TRBD2 (5 bases each). CDR1 is SGHRS and CDR2 is YFSETQ in the germline V gene. The germline V and J ends were trimmed by 4 bases and 1 base, with 18 bases remaining between them. This CDR3 comprises 16 residues. The CDR3 region is CASSRTTGPASYEQYF. Written as DNA, the CDR3 is TGCGCCAGCAGCCGTACTACGGGACCAGCTTCCTACGAGCAGTACTTC.

The chain employs TRBV7-9 and TRBJ2-1; 12 nucleotides match TRBD2. The CDR3 has 16 residues. Germline V gene sequence: CDR1 SEHNR, CDR2 FQNEAQ (reference sequence). V lost 4 bases and J lost 8; bases outside the gene matches: 9. CDR3 in DNA: TGTGCCAGCAGCTCTAGCGGGAGGGTTTGGTCGGATGAGCAGTTCTTC. Its translation is CASSSSGRVWSDEQFF.

The gene calls are TRBV9 and TRBJ2-3; 14 bases are shared with TRBD2. This CDR3 region has 18 residues. Germline V gene sequence: CDR1 SGDLS, CDR2 YYNGEE. V lost 4 bases and J lost 6; bases outside the gene matches: 13. The CDR3 bases are TGTGCCAGCAGCCCCAGACTAGCGGGGGGGACGCCGGGGGATACGCAGTATTTT. Amino acids: CASSPRLAGGTPGDTQYF.

This clonotype was seen at least ten times. The V call is TRBV27, the J call TRBJ2-3; possibly TRBD1 or TRBD2 for D (7 bases each). This CDR3 region has 18 residues. The germline gives CDR1 MNHEY, CDR2 SMNVEV (reference sequence). Trimming removed 3 bases at V and 2 bases at J, with 21 bases between. CDR3 sequence (DNA): TGTGCCAGCAGTTTGATTCAGGGGGGGGCAAATCCCACAGATACGCAGTATTTT. As protein: CASSLIQGGANPTDTQYF.

This clonotype has a single count. This clone may be a read error of a much larger clone one base away. The genes are TRBV6-5 and TRBJ2-1; D might be TRBD2 (5 bases). Germline CDR1 reads MNHEY; CDR2 reads SVGAGI. V shed 5 bases and J shed 9 bases, with 11 bases lying between them. The CDR3 consists of 12 residues. CDR3 residues: CASSPGKPEQFF. CDR3 DNA: TGTGCCAGCAGTCCCGGGAAGCCTGAGCAGTTCTTC.

This clonotype was detected ten times or more. J is TRBJ2-3 and V is TRBV19, with 9 positions matching TRBD2. This CDR3 has 17 residues. The germline V gene has CDR1 LNHDA and CDR2 SQIVND (reference sequence). J was trimmed by 0 bases and V by 1 base; bases with no gene match: 5. In nucleotides, the CDR3 is TGTGCCAGTAGTATAGGGACTAGCGTTGGAAGCACAGATACGCAGTATTTT. This codes for CASSIGTSVGSTDTQYF.

Only a few counts were recorded for this clonotype. This sequence may be a read error, since a much larger clone differs from it by one base. Here the CDR3 reads CGVVEGANTGELFF. The CDR3 DNA is TGCGGCGTTGTTGAGGGGGCGAACACCGGGGAGCTGTTTTTT. The rearrangement uses TRBV29-1 and TRBJ2-2; a weak D match, TRBD1 (6 bases). Germline V gene sequence: CDR1 SQVTM, CDR2 ANQGSEA. The CDR3 is 14 residues long.

This clonotype was seen many times. The chain couples TRBV29-1 to TRBJ2-7, with TRBD2 matching over 8 bases. The germline V gene has CDR1 SQVTM and CDR2 ANQGSEA. This CDR3 spans 12 amino acids. The J segment lost 6 bases and the V segment lost 3 bases, leaving 4 bases of the junction unmatched. The CDR3 sequence is CSVDGGVSEQYF. CDR3 bases: TGCAGCGTTGACGGGGGGGTTAGCGAGCAGTACTTC.

This clonotype was recorded many times. The chain carries TRBV7-6 and TRBJ2-7, with TRBD2 matching over 12 bases. Trimming took 5 bases from V and 3 from J; bases not matched to a gene: 5. The CDR3 is 15 amino acids. Germline CDR1 and CDR2: SGHVS and FNYEAQ. The CDR3 DNA reads TGTGCCAGCAGCCATCGGACTAGCGGGGACTACGAGCAGTACTTC. It specifies CASSHRTSGDYEQYF.

A few counts support this clonotype. DNA of the CDR3: TGCGCCAGCAGCCATGCTCCCCTCTCCCCTGGTGCTTTCTTT. It codes for CASSHAPLSPGAFF. The chain is built from TRBV4-1 and TRBJ1-1; no clear D gene. Germline values: CDR1 MGHRA, CDR2 YSYEKL. There are 14 residues in the CDR3. V was clipped by 3 bases and J by 11 bases, with 19 bases between them.